This T cell receptor beta chain originates from a study of CD8+CD57+ T cells in acquired aplastic anemia. General study results and limits: Overlap between patients and controls comprised twenty-nine CD8+ CDR3 sequences.

V lost 6 bases, J lost 14 bases, and 21 bases lay in between. This CDR3 contains 13 residues. Per germline, CDR1 SNHLY and CDR2 FYNNEI. A remark on this clonotype: Its antigen is undetermined.

Profiling of TCR beta VDJ combinations and CDR3 sequences used genomic DNA as template. TCRdb reanalysed the reads using MiXCR and keeps one entry per CDR3 protein. Of about 270,000 distinct CDR3 sequences in the sample, roughly 82% were seen once. Only patients with CD8+CD57+ cell expansion on flow cytometry were chosen for sequencing. Sample: sorted CD4+, CD8+, or CD8+CD57+ T cells (not recorded which) from PBMCs. The chain combines TRBV2 with TRBJ2-3; D might be TRBD2 (6 bases). The sequence was collected from a human donor with aplastic anemia. The CDR3 protein is CASRDGGTESRYF. CDR3 in DNA: TGTGCCAGCAGGGACGGGGGAACAGAGAGCCGGTATTTT.